A selection of T cell receptor beta chains follows, all from one sample in a study of identical twins. TCRdb ran MiXCR on the 5' RACE reads and lists one entry per CDR3 protein. This sample has 350,000 or so distinct CDR3 sequences, with 9% to 15% found just once. In addition, the sample was reused for a study of yellow fever vaccine responses in identical twins.

Sequencing was performed on CD8+ T cells sorted from blood. The origin of the receptors is a woman aged 18-29 years in good health. CDR3s include the opening cysteine and the closing phenylalanine or tryptophan. Each record gives: J gene, V gene, CDR3 protein.

J: TRBJ1-5; V: TRBV5-5; CDR3: CASSLGLAQQPQHF
J: TRBJ2-3; V: TRBV6-5; CDR3: CASTWEGSTDTQYF
J: TRBJ1-1; V: TRBV29-1; CDR3: CSARDRDTGGTEAFF
J: TRBJ2-2; V: TRBV27; CDR3: CASTSGLAYTGELFF
J: TRBJ1-1; V: TRBV29-1; CDR3: CSVPGQRSNTEAFF
J: TRBJ2-7; V: TRBV24-1; CDR3: CATSDANEQYF
J: TRBJ2-1; V: TRBV7-9; CDR3: CASSSDYDEQFF
J: TRBJ2-1; V: TRBV25-1; CDR3: CASSEAGGPRNEQFF
J: TRBJ1-1; V: TRBV7-9; CDR3: CASSLAVGSTEAFF
J: TRBJ2-1; V: TRBV19; CDR3: CASSLRGTSGYNEQFF